This T cell receptor (beta chain) was identified during a study of blood T cell repertoires in COVID-19. The length of the CDR3 is 15 residues. V shed 8 bases and J 0 bases; nucleotides not matched to a gene: 6. The germline V gene has CDR1 SGHVS and CDR2 FQNEAQ. Using immunoSEQ multiplex PCR, the repertoire was profiled, and TCRdb retains in-frame clones only, with some absent. This table holds 75,000 to 90,000 clones, less than 95% found once. The TCR originated in a woman in her 50s in a cohort sampled during active COVID-19. Sequencing was carried out using peripheral blood. The chain combines TRBV7-8 with TRBJ2-1, with 8 positions matching TRBD2. CDR3 residues: CASSLLADSYNEQFF. DNA for the CDR3: TGTGCCAGCTCCTTACTAGCGGACTCCTACAATGAGCAGTTCTTC.